This entry features one TCR beta chain sequence. What it binds is unknown. The sample belongs to a study of OX40 agonist ivuxolimab in advanced cancers. Study-wide context: Every 2 weeks, patients got intravenous ivuxolimab at one of six dose levels (0.01-10 mg/kg). Study-wide results and caveats: The average count of expanded clones was higher among CD8+ T cells than among CD4+.

Data came from immunoSEQ multiplex PCR; TCRdb stores just in-frame clones and leaves some out. The sample has just under 85,000 clones, roughly 84% seen once. Looked up from germline, CDR1 is SEHNR and CDR2 is FQNEAQ (reference sequence). The length of the CDR3 is 16 residues. The germline V and J ends were trimmed by 1 base and 0 bases, with 10 bases remaining between them. The sequence came from an adult with an advanced solid tumor such as melanoma, head and neck, liver or kidney cancer. The chain couples TRBV7-9 to TRBJ1-3; a weak D match, TRBD1 (5 bases). This sample comprised CD4+ or CD8+ T cells sorted from blood, obtained in a trial of the OX40 agonist ivuxolimab. Here the CDR3 reads CASSLDRTYSGNTIYF. In DNA, the CDR3 is TGTGCCAGCAGCTTAGACAGGACCTACTCTGGAAACACCATATATTTT. The variable domain in full, completed from reference TRBV7-9 and TRBJ1-3, reads DTGVSQNPRHKITKRGQNVTFRCDPISEHNRLYWYRQTLGQGPEFLTYFQNEAQLEKSRLLSDRFSAERPKGSFSTLEIQRTEQGDSAMYLCASSLDRTYSGNTIYFGEGSWLTVV.